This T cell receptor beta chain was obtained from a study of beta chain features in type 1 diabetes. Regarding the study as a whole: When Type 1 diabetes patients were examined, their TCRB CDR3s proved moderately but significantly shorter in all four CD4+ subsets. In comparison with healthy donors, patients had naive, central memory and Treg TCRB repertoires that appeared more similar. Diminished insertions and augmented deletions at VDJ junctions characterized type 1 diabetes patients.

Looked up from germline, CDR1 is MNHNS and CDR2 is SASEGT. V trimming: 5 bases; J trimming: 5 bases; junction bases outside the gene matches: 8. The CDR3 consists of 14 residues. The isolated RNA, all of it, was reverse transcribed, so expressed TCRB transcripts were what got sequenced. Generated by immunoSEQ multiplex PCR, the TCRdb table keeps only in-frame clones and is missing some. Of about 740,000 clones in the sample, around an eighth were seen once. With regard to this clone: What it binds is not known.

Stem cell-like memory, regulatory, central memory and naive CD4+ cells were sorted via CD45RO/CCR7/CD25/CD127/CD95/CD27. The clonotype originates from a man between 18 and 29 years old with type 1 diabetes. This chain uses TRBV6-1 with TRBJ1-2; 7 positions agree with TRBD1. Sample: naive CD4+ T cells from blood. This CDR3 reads CASSRTGPQYGYTF. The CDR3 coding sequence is TGTGCCAGCAGTCGGACAGGCCCCCAATATGGCTACACCTTC.